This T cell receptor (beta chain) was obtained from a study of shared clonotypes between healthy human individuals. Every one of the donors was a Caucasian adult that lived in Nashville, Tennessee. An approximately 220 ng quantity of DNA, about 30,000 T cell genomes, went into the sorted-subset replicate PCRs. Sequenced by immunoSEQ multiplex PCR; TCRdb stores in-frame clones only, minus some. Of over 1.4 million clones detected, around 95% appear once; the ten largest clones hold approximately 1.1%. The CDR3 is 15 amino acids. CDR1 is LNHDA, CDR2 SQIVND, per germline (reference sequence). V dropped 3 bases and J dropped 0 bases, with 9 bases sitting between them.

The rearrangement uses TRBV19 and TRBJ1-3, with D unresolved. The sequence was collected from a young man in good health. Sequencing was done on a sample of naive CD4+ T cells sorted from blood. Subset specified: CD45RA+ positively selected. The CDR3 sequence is CASSIDGGSGNTIYF. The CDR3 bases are TGTGCCAGTAGTATCGACGGAGGCTCTGGAAACACCATATATTTT.